The rows below give T cell receptor beta chains drawn from one sample of a study of blood T cell repertoires in COVID-19. Measured with immunoSEQ multiplex PCR; TCRdb has only the in-frame clones, and not every one. This table holds over 60,000 clones, approximately 90% found once. Material for sequencing was peripheral blood. Receptors originate from a man aged 65 to 79 with active or convalescent COVID-19. CDR3s include the opening cysteine and the closing phenylalanine or tryptophan. Fields, in order: clone size, J gene, V gene, D gene, CDR3 protein, CDR3 DNA. The D gene is left open where the match is weak. Some rows have no size entry. The others give once, few or many, or a class for an expanded clone.

- TRBJ2-7 TRBV12-3/TRBV12-4 TRBD1 CASSTGQGYEQYF TGTGCCAGCAGCACGGGACAGGGCTACGAGCAGTACTTC
- TRBJ1-6 TRBV7-9 TRBD1 CASSDRDRDTSPLHF TGTGCCAGCAGCGACCGGGACAGGGATACTTCACCCCTCCACTTT
- TRBJ2-7 TRBV30 TRBD1 CASGKGARYEQYF TGTGCCTCAGGAAAGGGGGCGCGGTACGAGCAGTACTTC
- TRBJ1-5 TRBV10-1 TRBD1 CASLYRTGGSNQPQHF TGCGCCAGCCTATACCGGACAGGGGGAAGCAATCAGCCCCAGCATTTT
- TRBJ1-2 TRBV10-3 - CAISARTANNYGYTF TGTGCCATCAGTGCAAGGACAGCTAATAACTATGGCTACACCTTC
- TRBJ2-3 TRBV5-1 TRBD2 CASTGGTSVDTQYF TGCGCCAGCACCGGGGGGACTAGTGTAGATACGCAGTATTTT
few TRBJ2-7 TRBV5-1 - CASSLTAPGVREQYF TGCGCCAGCAGCCTTACAGCCCCCGGGGTGAGAGAGCAGTACTTC
- TRBJ2-1 TRBV6-2/TRBV6-3 TRBD2 CASSKSGTSYNEQFF TGTGCCAGCAGTAAAAGCGGGACCTCCTACAATGAGCAGTTCTTC
once TRBJ1-2 TRBV10-3 - CAITSGANYGYTF TGTGCCATCACCTCGGGAGCTAACTATGGCTACACCTTC
- TRBJ2-3 TRBV6-5 - CASSYSNSLTDTQYF TGTGCCAGCAGTTACTCAAACAGCTTAACAGATACGCAGTATTTT
- TRBJ1-2 TRBV6-5 TRBD1 CASTLDRVGGYTF TGTGCCAGCACCCTCGACAGGGTTGGCGGCTACACCTTC
- TRBJ2-6 TRBV28 - CASSFGLNSGANVLTF TGTGCCAGCAGTTTTGGGCTGAACTCTGGGGCCAACGTCCTGACTTTC
- TRBJ1-2 TRBV10-3 TRBD1 CAISVGQEGGYTF TGTGCCATCAGTGTGGGACAGGAGGGCGGCTACACCTTC
- TRBJ1-2 TRBV5-6 TRBD1 CASSPQGAWYGYTF TGTGCCAGCAGCCCTCAGGGGGCATGGTATGGCTACACCTTC
- TRBJ1-3 TRBV19 - CASSLRDRNSGNTIYF TGTGCCAGTAGCCTACGAGACAGGAACTCTGGAAACACCATATATTTT
- TRBJ1-2 TRBV10-3 - CAISDFADRGVYGYTF TGTGCCATCAGTGACTTCGCCGACAGAGGAGTTTATGGCTACACCTTC
- TRBJ2-3 TRBV3-1/TRBV3-2 TRBD2 CASSQGGGGAGGTDTQYF TGTGCCAGCAGCCAGGGGGGGGGCGGAGCGGGAGGCACAGATACGCAGTATTTT
- TRBJ2-1 TRBV6-5 TRBD2 CASNSGLAGGGEQFF TGTGCCAGCAATTCGGGACTAGCGGGAGGTGGTGAGCAGTTCTTC
few TRBJ2-2 TRBV5-8 TRBD1 CASSFDRADTGELFF TGTGCCAGCAGCTTCGACAGGGCGGACACCGGGGAGCTGTTTTTT
- TRBJ2-7 TRBV10-3 - CAISERQPGDYEQYF TGTGCCATCAGTGAGCGACAGCCTGGGGACTACGAGCAGTACTTC
- TRBJ2-1 TRBV3-1/TRBV3-2 - CASSLRPGGNEQFF TGTGCCAGCAGCCTAAGACCTGGGGGGAATGAGCAGTTCTTC
- TRBJ1-2 TRBV28 TRBD1 CASSLRLGTGAYGYTF TGTGCCAGCAGTTTAAGACTGGGCACAGGGGCCTATGGCTACACCTTC